Listed below are T cell receptor beta chains from one sample, sequenced in a study of shared clonotypes between healthy human individuals. Clones were read by immunoSEQ multiplex PCR, and TCRdb kept only the in-frame ones, dropping some. This table has 2 million to 2.5 million clones, more than 85% appearing once. Material: naive CD4+ T cells from PBMCs. The receptors here all came from a man aged 18 to 29 in good health. Some clones in this sample may be carry-over from other donors' samples. Each CDR3 is given with its conserved first and last residue. Each record gives: clone size, V gene, J gene, D gene, CDR3 DNA, CDR3 protein. D genes are given only for firm matches. Part of the rows lack a size; the others show once, few, many or a class for expanded clones.

abundance: -
v_gene: TRBV9
j_gene: TRBJ2-4
d_gene: -
CDR3nt: TGTGCCAGCAGCGTTGGTGGGGGAAACATTCAGTACTTC
CDR3aa: CASSVGGGNIQYF

abundance: once
v_gene: TRBV4-1
j_gene: TRBJ1-5
d_gene: -
CDR3nt: TGCGCCAGCAGCCTAGGGCGGGGAAGCAATCAGCCCCAGCATTTT
CDR3aa: CASSLGRGSNQPQHF

abundance: -
v_gene: TRBV27
j_gene: TRBJ1-2
d_gene: -
CDR3nt: TGTGCCAGCAGTTTATCTCCAGACCCAAACTATGGCTACACCTTC
CDR3aa: CASSLSPDPNYGYTF

abundance: -
v_gene: TRBV14
j_gene: TRBJ2-7
d_gene: -
CDR3nt: TGTGCCAGCAGCCAAGATCTAGGCTCCAGCTACTTC
CDR3aa: CASSQDLGSSYF

abundance: -
v_gene: TRBV19
j_gene: TRBJ2-1
d_gene: TRBD1
CDR3nt: TGTGCCAGTAGCCAATTACCGGGACAGGGGGCCGGTGAGCAGTTCTTC
CDR3aa: CASSQLPGQGAGEQFF

abundance: -
v_gene: TRBV5-4
j_gene: TRBJ1-4
d_gene: -
CDR3nt: TGTGCCAGCAGCCCTAGTCCTCCAGGGATGGGAACTAATGAAAAACTGTTTTTT
CDR3aa: CASSPSPPGMGTNEKLFF

abundance: -
v_gene: TRBV4-3
j_gene: TRBJ1-2
d_gene: -
CDR3nt: TGCGCCAGCAGCCAAGAAAAAGCGCCGTATGGCTACACCTTC
CDR3aa: CASSQEKAPYGYTF

abundance: -
v_gene: TRBV18
j_gene: TRBJ1-2
d_gene: -
CDR3nt: TGTGCCAGCTCACCCACTAACTATGGCTACACCTTC
CDR3aa: CASSPTNYGYTF

abundance: -
v_gene: TRBV28
j_gene: TRBJ1-5
d_gene: TRBD1
CDR3nt: TGTGCCAGCAGTTTAGGGACAGGGTTAGGTCAGCCCCAGCATTTT
CDR3aa: CASSLGTGLGQPQHF

abundance: -
v_gene: TRBV28
j_gene: TRBJ2-7
d_gene: -
CDR3nt: TGTGCCAGCAGTTTCAGTCGGTACGAGCAGTACTTC
CDR3aa: CASSFSRYEQYF

abundance: once
v_gene: TRBV6-5
j_gene: TRBJ1-1
d_gene: -
CDR3nt: TGTGCCAGCAGTTACCAGGGTACGAACACTGAAGCTTTCTTT
CDR3aa: CASSYQGTNTEAFF

abundance: -
v_gene: TRBV27
j_gene: TRBJ2-2
d_gene: TRBD1
CDR3nt: TGTGCCAGCAGTCTTCGGACAGGGCCTGTTCTCACCGGGGAGCTGTTTTTT
CDR3aa: CASSLRTGPVLTGELFF

abundance: -
v_gene: TRBV30
j_gene: TRBJ1-5
d_gene: TRBD1
CDR3nt: TGTGCCTGGAGTGTACGACAGGGGGCTCAGCCCCAGCATTTT
CDR3aa: CAWSVRQGAQPQHF

abundance: -
v_gene: TRBV7-9
j_gene: TRBJ2-1
d_gene: -
CDR3nt: TGTGCCAGCCTCAAGACGGGATACAATGAGCAGTTCTTC
CDR3aa: CASLKTGYNEQFF